Below, 17 T cell receptor beta chains from the same sample are listed, as sequenced in a study of T cell repertoires in cytomegalovirus infection. TCRdb passed the reads through MiXCR, listing each CDR3 protein once. Among approximately 100,000 distinct CDR3 sequences, around 40% were seen once, and the ten largest hold roughly 70%. Their antigens are not known. The sequences come from CD8+ T cells from cultured PBMCs, collected from culture after CMV antigen stimulation. Receptors were obtained from a human donor in good health (CMV status not recorded). Some clones in this sample may be carry-over from other donors' samples.

This clonotype was counted once. V usage is TRBV27 and J usage is TRBJ2-2; maybe TRBD2 (6 bases). Germline V gene lookup returns CDR1 MNHEY and CDR2 SMNVEV (reference sequence). Between the trimmed V and J ends, which lost 3 bases and 7 bases, there was a span of 6 bases. This CDR3 spans 12 amino acids. CDR3 sequence (DNA): TGTGCCAGCAGTTTCGGGGGCGGGGAGCTGTTTTTT. It translates to CASSFGGGELFF.

This clonotype was counted only a few times. The rearrangement uses TRBV6-1 and TRBJ1-4, with D possibly being TRBD1 (6 bases). The CDR3 totals 11 residues. Germline V gene data show CDR1 as MNHNS and CDR2 as SASEGT. V lost 5 bases to trimming and J lost 11 bases, with 9 bases between them. Here the CDR3 DNA reads TGTGCCAGCAGTCTGGGGGCCAAACTGTTTTTT. Translated, it gives CASSLGAKLFF.

V is TRBV7-2 and J is TRBJ1-6; TRBD1 is a possible D gene (6 bases). The CDR3 covers 16 residues. V was trimmed by 4 bases and J by 9 bases, leaving 19 bases between them. Germline V lookup: CDR1 SGHTA, CDR2 FQGNSA. The CDR3 coding sequence is TGTGCCAGCAGCTCCAGGACCGGGGGCTTGGGTTCACCCCTCCACTTT. The encoded protein is CASSSRTGGLGSPLHF.

The gene calls are TRBV6-6 and TRBJ1-2; 7 bases line up with TRBD1. CDR1 and CDR2 from the germline V gene are MNHNY and SVGAGI (reference sequence). This CDR3 is 16 amino acids long. V lost 0 bases, J lost 4 bases, and 8 bases stayed unmatched. The CDR3 nucleotides read TGTGCCAGCAGTTACTCCAGGGACAGCACCTTCTATGGCTACACCTTC. This encodes CASSYSRDSTFYGYTF.

The genes are TRBV27 and TRBJ2-2, with unresolved D. Trimming removed 6 bases at V and 6 bases at J, with 11 bases between. CDR1 is MNHEY, CDR2 SMNVEV, per germline (reference sequence). The CDR3 contains 13 residues. The CDR3 sequence: CASSMKNPGELFF. CDR3 nucleotide sequence: TGTGCCAGCAGCATGAAAAACCCCGGGGAGCTGTTTTTT.

The CDR3 protein is CASSMGALGGYEQYF. The CDR3 DNA is TGTGCCAGTAGTATGGGGGCCTTGGGTGGCTACGAGCAGTACTTC. The J gene is TRBJ2-7, the V gene TRBV19, with D possibly TRBD1 on 6 matching bases. The length of the CDR3 is 15 residues. The ends were cut back, 3 bases at V and 3 bases at J, with 15 bases in the middle. The germline CDR1 and CDR2 sequences are LNHDA and SQIVND (reference sequence).

This clonotype has only one observation. The rearrangement links TRBV12-3 or TRBV12-4 to TRBJ1-5; D not resolved. This CDR3 comprises 14 residues. Trimming removed 3 bases at V and 9 bases at J, with 15 bases between. Here the CDR3 DNA reads TGTGCCAGCAGTTTCGGGCAGTTGCTTGGGCCCCAGCATTTT. The encoded protein is CASSFGQLLGPQHF.

This clonotype showed up many times. The V and J genes are TRBV20-1 and TRBJ2-1; 14 positions match TRBD2. V lost 3 bases to trimming and J lost 6 bases; unmatched junction nucleotides: 4. The CDR3 contains 15 residues. Germline-derived CDR1 and CDR2 are DFQATT and SNEGSKA (reference sequence). CDR3 sequence (DNA): TGCAGTGCTAGGGGACTAGCGGGGGATTCCAATGAGCAGTTCTTC. This encodes CSARGLAGDSNEQFF.

The sample holds one count of this clonotype. This chain connects TRBV12-3 or TRBV12-4 to TRBJ1-2, with a possible D match to TRBD1 (6 bases). V shed 4 bases and J shed 7 bases, with 13 bases lying between them. The CDR3 consists of 13 residues. CDR3 protein: CASSSLLTGGYTF. CDR3 in DNA: TGTGCCAGCAGTTCCCTATTGACAGGTGGCTACACCTTC.

The table lists this clonotype with a few counts. V and J are TRBV7-8 and TRBJ2-3; no definite D call. The length of the CDR3 is 13 residues. Germline V gives CDR1 SGHVS, CDR2 FQNEAQ. Trimming took 3 bases from V and 1 from J, leaving 5 bases between them. The chain's CDR3 is CASSFEGTDTQYF. Written as DNA, the CDR3 is TGTGCCAGCAGCTTCGAGGGCACAGATACGCAGTATTTT.

The rearrangement uses TRBV6-2 or TRBV6-3 and TRBJ2-1; 8 bases match TRBD2. The CDR3 consists of 11 residues. Germline V gives CDR1 MNHEY, CDR2 SVGEGT. V was clipped by 8 bases and J by 15 bases; unmatched bases: 9. The CDR3 bases are TGTGCCAGCGGCCACGGGACTAGTCCGTTCTTC. Its protein product is CASGHGTSPFF.

This clonotype was picked up a small number of times. The rearrangement joins TRBV7-2 to TRBJ2-1; either TRBD1 or TRBD2 may supply D (5 bases each). Germline V CDR1 and CDR2: SGHTA, FQGNSA. CDR3 length equals 12 residues. Trimming shortened V by 3 bases and J by 10 bases, and 10 bases separated the two germline ends. DNA for the CDR3: TGTGCCAGCAGCTTCGGGGCTTGGGAGCAGTTCTTC. The encoded protein is CASSFGAWEQFF.

The chain carries TRBV19 and TRBJ2-3; D is ambiguous. This CDR3 comprises 12 residues. Germline-derived CDR1 and CDR2 are LNHDA and SQIVND (reference sequence). Trimming stripped 3 bases from V and 2 bases from J, with 3 bases between. As DNA, the CDR3 is TGTGCCAGTAGTATGGTCACAGATACGCAGTATTTT. It is translated as CASSMVTDTQYF.

This chain connects TRBV27 to TRBJ1-1, with D possibly being TRBD1 (5 bases). Germline loops: CDR1 MNHEY, CDR2 SMNVEV (reference sequence). The CDR3 covers 14 residues. Deletions cut 4 bases from V and 3 bases from J, with 12 bases between. CDR3 in amino acids: CASSWGSIDTEAFF. The CDR3 bases are TGTGCCAGCAGTTGGGGCTCCATCGACACTGAAGCTTTCTTT.

This clonotype was counted only a few times. The genes are TRBV4-1 and TRBJ2-7, with 8 bases fitting TRBD1. The junction had 8 bases not matched to a gene; V was cut back by 1 base and J by 0 bases. This CDR3 comprises 17 residues. Germline V CDR1 and CDR2: MGHRA, YSYEKL. CDR3 DNA: TGCGCCAGCAGCCAAGTTCGGACAGGGCTAAGCTCCTACGAGCAGTACTTC. It is translated as CASSQVRTGLSSYEQYF.

The chain is built from TRBV27 and TRBJ1-3; no clear D. V dropped 2 bases and J dropped 4 bases, with 9 bases sitting between them. The germline V gene encodes CDR1 MNHEY and CDR2 SMNVEV (reference sequence). The CDR3 covers 14 residues. CDR3 nucleotide sequence: TGTGCCAGCAGTTTAAGGGCGGCGGGAAACACCATATATTTT. Amino acids: CASSLRAAGNTIYF.

The rearrangement uses TRBV6-5 and TRBJ2-5; 12 bases align to TRBD2. J gave up 2 bases and V 8 bases, and 9 bases lay outside the gene matches. The germline V gene has CDR1 MNHEY and CDR2 SVGAGI. The CDR3 totals 16 residues. CDR3 nucleotide sequence: TGTGCCAGCCGAAGACTAGCGGGAGTAACGCAAGAGACCCAGTACTTC. Its translation: CASRRLAGVTQETQYF.